The clone carrying this T cell receptor beta chain occurred a few times. V was trimmed by 6 bases and J by 11 bases, leaving 14 bases between them. Germline loops: CDR1 MNHEY, CDR2 SMNVEV (reference sequence). The CDR3 covers 12 residues. This specimen belongs to a study of T cells in Graves' hyperthyroidism and ophthalmopathy. For the study at large: Peripheral blood collection took place at initial diagnosis, before any treatment.

From RNA transcripts, TCR beta CDR3 regions were amplified. The HTBI primer set drove a first-round RT-PCR of the TCR CDR3. One entry per CDR3 protein results from TCRdb running MiXCR on the multiplex PCR reads. Of about 360,000 distinct CDR3 sequences listed, about 12% are singletons. This TCR was sampled from a woman under 30 with Graves' hyperthyroidism. The chain uses TRBV27 and TRBJ2-1; D might be TRBD1 (5 bases). Sequenced input: blood. CDR3 in amino acids: CASRGPGMKQFF. CDR3 nucleotide sequence: TGTGCCAGCAGAGGGCCAGGGATGAAGCAGTTCTTC.